This TCR beta chain originates from a study of blood T cell repertoires in COVID-19. Study-level information: Samples representing acute and convalescent COVID-19 were sourced from the United States, Italy and Spain. PBMCs, B-cell-depleted T cells, or T cells provided the cDNA or gDNA that made up the material.

Authors' analysis steps: Reference gene primers were amplified, and this amplification served to estimate nucleated cell counts. Repertoires were generated with immunoSEQ multiplex PCR, while TCRdb's copy carries only in-frame clones and drops some. Clone size and V and J calls were adopted from that table, with D and trimming inferred from the DNA. The sample gives 100,000 or so clones, 90% to 95% of which show up once; approximately 4.2% is in the top ten. The receptor's source is a human donor with active COVID-19. The donor label of this sample is uncertain. Sequenced: peripheral blood.

The CDR3, as DNA: TGTGCCAGTAGGGCACACTTTGGGGGCGCGACTGAAGCTTTCTTT. Its translation: CASRAHFGGATEAFF. The V and J genes are TRBV19 and TRBJ1-1; D perhaps matches TRBD1 (6 bases). The CDR3 extends over 15 amino acids. From germline, CDR1 is LNHDA and CDR2 SQIVND (reference sequence). V was pared by 6 bases and J by 5 bases, with 19 bases between.